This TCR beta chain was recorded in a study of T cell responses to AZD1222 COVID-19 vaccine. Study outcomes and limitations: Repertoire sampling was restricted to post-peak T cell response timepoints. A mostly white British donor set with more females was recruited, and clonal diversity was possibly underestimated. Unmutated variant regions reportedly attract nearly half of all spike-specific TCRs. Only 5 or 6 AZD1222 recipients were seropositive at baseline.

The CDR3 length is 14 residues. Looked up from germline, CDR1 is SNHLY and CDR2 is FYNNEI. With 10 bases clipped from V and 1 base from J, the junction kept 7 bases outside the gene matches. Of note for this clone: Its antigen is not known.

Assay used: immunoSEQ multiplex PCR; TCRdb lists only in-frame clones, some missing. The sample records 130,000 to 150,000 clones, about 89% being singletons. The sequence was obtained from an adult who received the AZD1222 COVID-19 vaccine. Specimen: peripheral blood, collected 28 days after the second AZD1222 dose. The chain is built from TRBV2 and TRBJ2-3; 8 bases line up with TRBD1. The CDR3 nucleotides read TGTGCCATCGGGCAGGGGGCTGGCACAGATACGCAGTATTTT. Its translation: CAIGQGAGTDTQYF.